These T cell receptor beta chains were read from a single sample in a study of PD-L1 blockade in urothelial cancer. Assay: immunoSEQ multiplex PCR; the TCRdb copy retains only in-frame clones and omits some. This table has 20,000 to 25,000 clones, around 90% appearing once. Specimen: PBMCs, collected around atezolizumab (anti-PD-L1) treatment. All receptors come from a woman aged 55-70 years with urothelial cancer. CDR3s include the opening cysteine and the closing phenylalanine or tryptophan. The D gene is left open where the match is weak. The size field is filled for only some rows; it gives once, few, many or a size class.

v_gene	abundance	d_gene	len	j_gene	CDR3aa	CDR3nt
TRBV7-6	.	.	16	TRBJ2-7	CASSPLVGGPSYEQYF	TGTGCCAGCAGCCCTCTCGTGGGGGGGCCATCCTACGAGCAGTACTTC
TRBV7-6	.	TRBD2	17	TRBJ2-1	CASSLPFGSGRINEQFF	TGTGCCAGCAGCCTACCTTTCGGTAGCGGGAGGATCAATGAGCAGTTCTTC
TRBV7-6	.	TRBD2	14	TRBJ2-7	CASSPLSGGYEQYF	TGTGCCAGCAGCCCCCTTAGCGGGGGCTACGAGCAGTACTTC
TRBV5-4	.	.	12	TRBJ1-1	CASRSLNTEAFF	TGTGCCAGCAGATCCTTGAACACTGAAGCTTTCTTT
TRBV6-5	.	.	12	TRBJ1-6	CASSFYDSPLHF	TGTGCCAGCAGTTTTTATGATTCACCCCTCCACTTT
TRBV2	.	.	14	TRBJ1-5	CASSISRVYQPQHF	TGTGCCAGCAGTATTTCCAGGGTCTATCAGCCCCAGCATTTT
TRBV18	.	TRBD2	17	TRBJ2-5	CASSPFPGTGGLETQYF	TGTGCCAGCTCACCCTTCCCCGGGACGGGGGGGTTAGAGACCCAGTACTTC
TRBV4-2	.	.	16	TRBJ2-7	CASSQDGTPGTYEQYF	TGTGCCAGCAGCCAAGATGGGACTCCAGGGACCTACGAGCAGTACTTC
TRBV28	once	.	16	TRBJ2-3	CASSKPNPGKADTQYF	TGTGCCAGCAGCAAACCAAACCCAGGGAAGGCAGATACGCAGTATTTT
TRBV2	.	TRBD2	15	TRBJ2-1	CASSEATGRYNEQFF	TGTGCCAGCAGTGAAGCGACCGGGAGGTACAATGAGCAGTTCTTC
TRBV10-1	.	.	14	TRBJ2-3	CASSEYRGTDTQYF	TGCGCCAGCAGTGAGTATCGGGGCACAGATACGCAGTATTTT
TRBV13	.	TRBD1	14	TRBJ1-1	CASSLGQGNTEAFF	TGTGCCAGCAGTTTAGGACAGGGGAACACTGAAGCTTTCTTT
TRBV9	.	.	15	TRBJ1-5	CASSLDSYSNQPQHF	TGTGCCAGCAGCCTTGACAGCTATAGCAATCAGCCCCAGCATTTT
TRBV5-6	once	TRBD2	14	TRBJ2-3	CASSVGLATDTQYF	TGTGCCAGCAGCGTGGGACTAGCCACAGATACGCAGTATTTT
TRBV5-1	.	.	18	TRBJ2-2	CASSLGGGRTTNTGELFF	TGCGCCAGCAGCTTGGGCGGGGGCAGGACTACGAACACCGGGGAGCTGTTTTTT
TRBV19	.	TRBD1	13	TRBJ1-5	CASSVDRDQPQHF	TGTGCCAGTAGCGTGGACAGGGATCAGCCCCAGCATTTT
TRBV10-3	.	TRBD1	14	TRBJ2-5	CAISAGTAGETQYF	TGTGCCATCAGCGCAGGGACAGCAGGAGAGACCCAGTACTTC
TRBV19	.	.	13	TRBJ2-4	CATQGRAGNIQYF	TGTGCCACCCAGGGCAGGGCCGGGAACATTCAGTACTTC
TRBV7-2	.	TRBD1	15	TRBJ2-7	CASSLAWTGEYEQYF	TGTGCCAGCAGCTTAGCGTGGACAGGGGAGTACGAGCAGTACTTC
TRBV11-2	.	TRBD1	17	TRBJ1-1	CASSPPRATGLSTEAFF	TGTGCCAGCAGCCCGCCAAGGGCGACAGGGTTGAGCACTGAAGCTTTCTTT
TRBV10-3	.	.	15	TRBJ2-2	CAISASGSNTGELFF	TGTGCCATCAGCGCCAGCGGATCGAACACCGGGGAGCTGTTTTTT
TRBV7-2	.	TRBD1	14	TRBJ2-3	CASSLDRYTDTQYF	TGTGCCAGCAGCCTGGACAGGTACACAGATACGCAGTATTTT
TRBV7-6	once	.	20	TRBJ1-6	CASSFLNAATSSSYNSPLHF	TGTGCCAGCAGCTTTCTTAACGCGGCGACCTCGAGCTCCTATAATTCACCCCTCCACTTT
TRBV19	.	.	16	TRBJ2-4	CASSSRERIAKNIQYF	TGTGCCAGTAGTAGCCGGGAACGAATAGCCAAAAACATTCAGTACTTC
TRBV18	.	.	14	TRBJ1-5	CASSPTMGRQPQHF	TGTGCCAGCTCACCTACCATGGGGAGGCAGCCCCAGCATTTT
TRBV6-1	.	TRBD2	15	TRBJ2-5	CASSLTSGLSETQYF	TGTGCCAGTAGTCTGACTAGCGGGTTATCTGAGACCCAGTACTTC
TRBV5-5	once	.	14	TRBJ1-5	CASSLGGGNQPQHF	TGTGCCAGCAGCTTGGGGGGAGGTAATCAGCCCCAGCATTTT
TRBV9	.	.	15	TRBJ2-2	CASSAPGGNTGELFF	TGTGCCAGCAGCGCCCCCGGGGGGAACACCGGGGAGCTGTTTTTT
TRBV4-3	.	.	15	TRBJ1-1	CASSLIQGLNTEAFF	TGCGCCAGCAGCCTTATACAGGGCCTGAACACTGAAGCTTTCTTT
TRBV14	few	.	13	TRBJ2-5	CASRALYQETQYF	TGTGCCAGCAGAGCTTTGTACCAAGAGACCCAGTACTTC
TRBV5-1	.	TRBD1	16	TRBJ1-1	CASGGTGQDLRTEAFF	TGCGCCAGCGGCGGGACAGGTCAGGATTTAAGGACTGAAGCTTTCTTT
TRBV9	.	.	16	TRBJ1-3	CASSVGRGPPENTIYF	TGTGCCAGCAGCGTAGGGAGGGGACCCCCAGAGAACACCATATATTTT
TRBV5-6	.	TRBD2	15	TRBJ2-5	CASSWRGRGVGAQYF	TGTGCCAGCAGCTGGCGCGGGAGGGGCGTCGGGGCCCAGTACTTC
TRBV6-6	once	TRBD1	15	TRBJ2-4	CASSYTGEAKNIQYF	TGTGCCAGCAGTTATACAGGGGAGGCCAAAAACATTCAGTACTTC
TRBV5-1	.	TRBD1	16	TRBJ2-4	CASSWTGNGAKNIQYF	TGCGCCAGCAGCTGGACAGGGAACGGGGCCAAAAACATTCAGTACTTC
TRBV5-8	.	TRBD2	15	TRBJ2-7	CASSLLSGGAYEQYF	TGTGCCAGCAGCTTGCTAAGCGGGGGGGCCTACGAGCAGTACTTC
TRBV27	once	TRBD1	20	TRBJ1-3	CASSLTPIPDRPHSGNTIYF	TGTGCCAGCAGTTTAACCCCTATCCCGGACAGGCCACACTCTGGAAACACCATATATTTT
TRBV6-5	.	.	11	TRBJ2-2	CASSRAGELFF	TGTGCCAGCAGTCGCGCGGGGGAGCTGTTTTTT
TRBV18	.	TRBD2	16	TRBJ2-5	CASSPTGLAGKETQYF	TGTGCCAGCTCACCTACGGGACTAGCGGGAAAAGAGACCCAGTACTTC
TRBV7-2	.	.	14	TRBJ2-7	CASSLDRGGYEQYF	TGTGCCAGCAGCTTAGACAGGGGAGGCTACGAGCAGTACTTC
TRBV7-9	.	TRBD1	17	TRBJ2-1	CASSLPTGGFIYNEQFF	TGTGCCAGCAGCTTACCGACAGGGGGCTTCATTTACAATGAGCAGTTCTTC
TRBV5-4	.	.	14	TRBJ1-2	CASRRQESLYGYTF	TGTGCCAGCCGTCGACAGGAAAGTTTATATGGCTACACCTTC
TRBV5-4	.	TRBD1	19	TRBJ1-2	CASSLESSGTGRSGYGYTF	TGTGCCAGCAGCTTGGAATCCTCCGGGACAGGGCGTTCGGGGTATGGCTACACCTTC
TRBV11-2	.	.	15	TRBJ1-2	CASSLDRVTPDGYTF	TGTGCCAGCAGCTTAGATCGGGTCACACCCGATGGCTACACCTTC
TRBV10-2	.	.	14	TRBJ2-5	CASSAGTPKETQYF	TGCGCCAGCAGTGCCGGGACTCCTAAAGAGACCCAGTACTTC
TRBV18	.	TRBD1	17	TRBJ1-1	CASSPGQHDLFVTEAFF	TGTGCCAGCTCACCGGGACAGCATGATCTTTTCGTCACTGAAGCTTTCTTT
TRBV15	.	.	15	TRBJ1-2	CATSRGRGVDYGYTF	TGTGCCACCAGCAGAGGACGGGGAGTAGACTATGGCTACACCTTC
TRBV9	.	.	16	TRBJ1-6	CASSVSGSSYNSPLHF	TGTGCCAGCAGCGTGAGCGGGAGCTCCTATAATTCACCCCTCCACTTT
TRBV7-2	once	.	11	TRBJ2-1	CASSLINEQFF	TGTGCCAGCAGCTTAATAAATGAGCAGTTCTTC